Sequencing of this TCR beta chain was carried out in a study of blood T cells in healthy people across ages. The authors ran a second PCR of about 7 to 11 cycles using a sample-barcoded 5' primer and a J-beta primer mix. TCRdb used MiXCR to reprocess the 5' RACE reads, holding one entry per CDR3 protein. The table has fewer than 1.5 million distinct CDR3 sequences, about 43% seen once. With V trimmed by 4 bases and J by 2 bases, 8 bases remained unmatched. Per the germline V gene, CDR1 is MNHNY and CDR2 is SVGAGI (reference sequence). The CDR3 consists of 15 residues. This clonotype has only a few counts. Its specificity is unknown. The donors, aged roughly 6 to 95, were healthy Caucasians from Russia. Broader study findings: The donors' CMV status was not determined, possibly confounding changes in expanded clonotypes. In long-lived donors, naive CD4+ cell counts and diversity exceeded those of aged donors. It was held that diversity estimates obtained from one million T cells represented underestimates.

Source material: blood. This clonotype originated in a woman younger than 30 in good health. This chain joins TRBV6-6 and TRBJ2-7, with TRBD1 matching 7 bases. Here the CDR3 DNA reads TGTGCCAGCAGTTCCACGCCCAGGGGGACCTACGAGCAGTACTTC. It encodes CASSSTPRGTYEQYF.